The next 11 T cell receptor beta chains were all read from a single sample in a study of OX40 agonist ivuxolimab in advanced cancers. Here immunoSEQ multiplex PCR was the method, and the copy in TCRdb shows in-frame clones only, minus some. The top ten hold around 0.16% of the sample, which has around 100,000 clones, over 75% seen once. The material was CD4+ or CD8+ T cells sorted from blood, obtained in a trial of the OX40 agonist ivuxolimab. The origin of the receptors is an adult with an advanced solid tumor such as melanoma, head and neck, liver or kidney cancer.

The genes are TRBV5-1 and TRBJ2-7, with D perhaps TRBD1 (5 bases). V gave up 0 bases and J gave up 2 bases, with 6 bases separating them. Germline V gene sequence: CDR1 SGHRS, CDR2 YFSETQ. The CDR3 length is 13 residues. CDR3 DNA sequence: TGCGCCAGCAGCTTGGAGACAGCCTACGAGCAGTACTTC. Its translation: CASSLETAYEQYF.

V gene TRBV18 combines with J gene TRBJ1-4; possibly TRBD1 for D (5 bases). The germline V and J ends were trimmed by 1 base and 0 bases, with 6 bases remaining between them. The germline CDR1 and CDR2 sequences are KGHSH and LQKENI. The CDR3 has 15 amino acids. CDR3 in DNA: TGTGCCAGCTCACCACGAGGGGCAACTAATGAAAAACTGTTTTTT. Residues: CASSPRGATNEKLFF.

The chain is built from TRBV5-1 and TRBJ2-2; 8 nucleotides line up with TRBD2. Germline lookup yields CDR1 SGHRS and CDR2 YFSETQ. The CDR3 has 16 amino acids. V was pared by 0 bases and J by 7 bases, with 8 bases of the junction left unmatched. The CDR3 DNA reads TGCGCCAGCAGCTTGGAGGGTAGCGGGAACGTCGGGGAGCTGTTTTTT. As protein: CASSLEGSGNVGELFF.

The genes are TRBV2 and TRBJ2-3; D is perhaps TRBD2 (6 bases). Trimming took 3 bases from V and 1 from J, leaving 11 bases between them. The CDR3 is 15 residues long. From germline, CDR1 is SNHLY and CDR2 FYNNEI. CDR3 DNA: TGTGCCAGCAGTGATTTTAGCGGAGGCACAGATACGCAGTATTTT. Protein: CASSDFSGGTDTQYF.

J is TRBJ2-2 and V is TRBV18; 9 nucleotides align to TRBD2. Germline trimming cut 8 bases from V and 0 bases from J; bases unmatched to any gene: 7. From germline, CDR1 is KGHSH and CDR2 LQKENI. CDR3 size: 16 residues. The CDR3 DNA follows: TGTGCCAGCACCATAGCGGGGGCTACGAACACCGGGGAGCTGTTTTTT. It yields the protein CASTIAGATNTGELFF.

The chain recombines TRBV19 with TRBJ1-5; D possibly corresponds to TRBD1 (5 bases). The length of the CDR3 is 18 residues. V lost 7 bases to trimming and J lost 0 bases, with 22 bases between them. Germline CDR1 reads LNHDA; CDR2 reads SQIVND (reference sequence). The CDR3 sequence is CASKALSTGLGSNQPQHF. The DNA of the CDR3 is TGTGCCAGTAAGGCCCTTTCTACAGGATTAGGTAGCAATCAGCCCCAGCATTTT.

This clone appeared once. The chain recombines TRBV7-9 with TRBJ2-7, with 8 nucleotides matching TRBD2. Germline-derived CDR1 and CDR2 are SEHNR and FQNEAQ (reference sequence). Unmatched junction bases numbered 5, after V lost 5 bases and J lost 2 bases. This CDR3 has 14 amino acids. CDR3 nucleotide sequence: TGTGCCAGCAGCCCGGGGGGGGTTACCTACGAGCAGTACTTC. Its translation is CASSPGGVTYEQYF.

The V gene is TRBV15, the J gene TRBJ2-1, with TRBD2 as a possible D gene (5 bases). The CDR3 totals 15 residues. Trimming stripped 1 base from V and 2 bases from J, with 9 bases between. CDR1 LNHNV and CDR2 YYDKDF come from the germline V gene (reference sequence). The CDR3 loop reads CATSRARGTYNEQFF. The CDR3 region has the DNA TGTGCCACCAGCAGAGCTCGGGGTACCTACAATGAGCAGTTCTTC.

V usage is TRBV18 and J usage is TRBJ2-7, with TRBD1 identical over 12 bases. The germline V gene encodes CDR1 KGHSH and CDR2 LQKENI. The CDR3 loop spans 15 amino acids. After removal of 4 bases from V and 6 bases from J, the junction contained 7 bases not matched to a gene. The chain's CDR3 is CASSQRGTGGVEQYF. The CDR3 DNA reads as TGTGCCAGCTCACAGAGAGGGACAGGGGGCGTCGAGCAGTACTTC.

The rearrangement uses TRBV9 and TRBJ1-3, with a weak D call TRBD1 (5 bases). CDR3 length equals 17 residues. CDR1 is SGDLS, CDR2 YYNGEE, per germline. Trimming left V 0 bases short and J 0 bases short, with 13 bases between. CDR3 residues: CASSVVPGKGSGNTIYF. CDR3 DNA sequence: TGTGCCAGCAGCGTAGTTCCAGGGAAGGGCTCTGGAAACACCATATATTTT. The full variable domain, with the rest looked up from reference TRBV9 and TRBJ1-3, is DSGVTQTPKHLITATGQRVTLRCSPRSGDLSVYWYQQSLDQGLQFLIQYYNGEERAKGNILERFSAQQFPDLHSELNLSSLELGDSALYFCASSVVPGKGSGNTIYFGEGSWLTVV.

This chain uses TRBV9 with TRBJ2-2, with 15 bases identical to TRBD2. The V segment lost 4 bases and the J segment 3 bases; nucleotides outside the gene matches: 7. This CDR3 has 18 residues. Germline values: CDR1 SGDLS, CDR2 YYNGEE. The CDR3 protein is CASSPGLAGGRDTGELFF. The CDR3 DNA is TGTGCCAGCAGCCCCGGACTAGCGGGGGGGCGGGACACCGGGGAGCTGTTTTTT.